These 6 T cell receptor beta chains were sequenced from one sample in a study of T cell changes during pregnancy in multiple sclerosis. Sequenced by immunoSEQ multiplex PCR; TCRdb stores in-frame clones only, minus some. The table has around 34,000 clones, about 90% seen once. Sequencing used CD4+ T cells from peripheral blood mononuclear cells, obtained in the second trimester of pregnancy. These TCRs come from a female donor with multiple sclerosis, enrolled in a pregnancy study.

The rearrangement joins TRBV10-3 to TRBJ2-2; TRBD2 aligns across 12 bases. Looked up from germline, CDR1 is ENHRY and CDR2 is SYGVKD. With V trimmed by 6 bases and J by 7 bases, 12 bases remained unmatched. This CDR3 has 17 residues. CDR3 region: CAIRQTSGSQSVGELFF. The CDR3 nucleotides read TGTGCCATCAGACAGACTAGCGGGAGTCAATCGGTCGGGGAGCTGTTTTTT.

The chain joins TRBV18 to TRBJ2-1, with D possibly TRBD1 on 6 matching bases. This CDR3 contains 15 residues. Germline loops: CDR1 KGHSH, CDR2 LQKENI. V lost 4 bases, J lost 5 bases, and 15 bases lay in between. CDR3 sequence reads: CASSRLQRQDNEQFF. CDR3 coding DNA: TGTGCCAGCTCACGACTACAGAGACAGGACAATGAGCAGTTCTTC.

The CDR3 loop is CASSFWAGDVNEQFF. In DNA form, the CDR3 reads TGTGCCAGCAGCTTCTGGGCGGGAGACGTAAATGAGCAGTTCTTC. The chain combines TRBV13 with TRBJ2-1, with TRBD2 matching over 7 bases. The ends lost 3 bases at V and 7 bases at J; junction bases unmatched: 9. CDR3 length: 15 residues. CDR1 PRHDT and CDR2 FYEKMQ come from the germline V gene (reference sequence).

The J gene is TRBJ1-1, the V gene TRBV29-1; a possible D gene is TRBD1 (6 bases). This CDR3 is built from 13 residues. The germline V gene has CDR1 SQVTM and CDR2 ANQGSEA. The ends were cut back, 0 bases at V and 10 bases at J, with 15 bases in the middle. Written as DNA, the CDR3 is TGCAGCGTTGAAGATTACAGGGCTAAAGGAGCTTTCTTT. Translation: CSVEDYRAKGAFF. Based on the CDR3 plus reference TRBV29-1 and TRBJ1-1, the full variable domain is SAVISQKPSRDICQRGTSLTIQCQVDSQVTMMFWYRQQPGQSLTLIATANQGSEATYESGFVIDKFPISRPNLTFSTLTVSNMSPEDSSIYLCSVEDYRAKGAFFGQGTRLTVV.

The gene calls are TRBV6-6 and TRBJ2-7; D may be TRBD1 (5 bases). The CDR3 is 13 residues long. V was clipped by 5 bases and J by 4 bases, with 12 bases between them. From germline, CDR1 is MNHNY and CDR2 SVGAGI (reference sequence). DNA of the CDR3: TGTGCCAGCAGTAAGGGGTTTGGGTACGAGCAGTACTTC. Residues: CASSKGFGYEQYF.

This rearrangement joins TRBV27 to TRBJ1-5; 11 bases are a match to TRBD1. The length of the CDR3 is 14 residues. Germline V gene sequence: CDR1 MNHEY, CDR2 SMNVEV (reference sequence). The junction had 4 bases not matched to a gene; V was cut back by 6 bases and J by 6 bases. DNA of the CDR3: TGTGCCAGCAGAGGACAGGGGGCTTCTCAGCCCCAGCATTTT. This encodes CASRGQGASQPQHF.